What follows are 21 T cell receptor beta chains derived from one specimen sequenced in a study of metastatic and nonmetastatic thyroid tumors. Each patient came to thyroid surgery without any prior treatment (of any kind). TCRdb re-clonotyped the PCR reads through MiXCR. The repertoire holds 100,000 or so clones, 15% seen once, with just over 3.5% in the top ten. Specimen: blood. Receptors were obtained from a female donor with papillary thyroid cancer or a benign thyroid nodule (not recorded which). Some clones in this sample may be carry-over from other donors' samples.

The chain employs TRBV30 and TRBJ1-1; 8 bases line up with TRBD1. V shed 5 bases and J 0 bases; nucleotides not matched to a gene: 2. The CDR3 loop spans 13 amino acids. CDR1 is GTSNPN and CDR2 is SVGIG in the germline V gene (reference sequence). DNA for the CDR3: TGTGCCTGGGACAGGGGTATGAACACTGAAGCTTTCTTT. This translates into CAWDRGMNTEAFF.

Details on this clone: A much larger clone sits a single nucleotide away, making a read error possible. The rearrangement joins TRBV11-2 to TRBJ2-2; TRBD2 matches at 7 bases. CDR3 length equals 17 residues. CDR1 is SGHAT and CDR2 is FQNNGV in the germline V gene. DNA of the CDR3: TGTGCCAGCAGCCCTAGGCGGGGGATCGGGAACACCGTGGAGCTGTTTTTT. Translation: CASSPRRGIGNTVELFF.

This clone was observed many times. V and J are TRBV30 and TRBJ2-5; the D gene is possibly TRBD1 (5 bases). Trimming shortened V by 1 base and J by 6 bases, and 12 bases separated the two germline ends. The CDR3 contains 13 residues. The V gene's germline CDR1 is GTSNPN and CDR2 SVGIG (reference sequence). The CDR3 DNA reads TGTGCCTGGAGTGGCATAGGGGTTCAGACCCAGTACTTC. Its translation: CAWSGIGVQTQYF.

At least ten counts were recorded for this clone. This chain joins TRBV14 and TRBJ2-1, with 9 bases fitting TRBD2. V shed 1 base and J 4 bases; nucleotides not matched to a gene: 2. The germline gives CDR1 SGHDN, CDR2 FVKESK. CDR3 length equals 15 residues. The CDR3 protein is CASSQVAGVYNEQFF. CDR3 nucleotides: TGTGCCAGCAGCCAAGTAGCGGGGGTTTACAATGAGCAGTTCTTC.

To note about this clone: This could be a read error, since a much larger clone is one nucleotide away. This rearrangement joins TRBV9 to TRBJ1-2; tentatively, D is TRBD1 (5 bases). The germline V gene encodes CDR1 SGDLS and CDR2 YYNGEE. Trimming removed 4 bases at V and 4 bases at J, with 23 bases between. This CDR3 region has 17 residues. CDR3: CASSTYDSSNPGYGYTF. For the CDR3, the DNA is TGTGCCAGCAGCACCTACGACAGTTCTAATCCCGGCTATGGCTACACCTTC. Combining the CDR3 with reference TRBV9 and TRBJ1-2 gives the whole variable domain DSGVTQTPKHLITATGQRVTLRCSPRSGDLSVYWYQQSLDQGLQFLIQYYNGEERAKGNILERFSAQQFPDLHSELNLSSLELGDSALYFCASSTYDSSNPGYGYTFGSGTRLTVV.

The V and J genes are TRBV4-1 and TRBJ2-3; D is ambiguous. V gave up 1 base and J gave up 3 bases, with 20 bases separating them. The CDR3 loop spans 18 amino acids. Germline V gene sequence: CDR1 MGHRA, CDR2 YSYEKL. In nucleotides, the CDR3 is TGCGCCAGCAGCCAAGGTCCCCACAGAGGAACAACAACAGATACGCAGTATTTT. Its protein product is CASSQGPHRGTTTDTQYF.

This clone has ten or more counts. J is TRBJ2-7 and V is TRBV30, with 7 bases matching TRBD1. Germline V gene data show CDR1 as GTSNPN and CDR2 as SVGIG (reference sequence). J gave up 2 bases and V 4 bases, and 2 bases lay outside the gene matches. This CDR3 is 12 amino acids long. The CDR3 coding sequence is TGTGCCTGGACAGGGGGAACCTACGAGCAGTACTTC. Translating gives CAWTGGTYEQYF.

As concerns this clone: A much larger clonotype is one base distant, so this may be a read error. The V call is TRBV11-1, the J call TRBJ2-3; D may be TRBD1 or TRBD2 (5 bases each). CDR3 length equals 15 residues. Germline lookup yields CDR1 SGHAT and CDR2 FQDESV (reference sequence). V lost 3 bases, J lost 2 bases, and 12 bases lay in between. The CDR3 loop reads CASSFRGVDTDTQYF. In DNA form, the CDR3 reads TGTGCCAGCAGCTTCAGAGGGGTCGACACAGATACGCAGTATTTT.

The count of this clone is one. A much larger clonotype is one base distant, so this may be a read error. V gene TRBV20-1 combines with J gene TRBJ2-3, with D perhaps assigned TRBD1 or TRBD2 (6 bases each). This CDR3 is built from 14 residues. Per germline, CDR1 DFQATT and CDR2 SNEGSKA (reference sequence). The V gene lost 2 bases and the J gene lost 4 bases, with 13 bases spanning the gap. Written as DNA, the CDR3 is TGCAGTGCTAGATGTGGGGGCGGGGCAGATACGCAGTATTTT. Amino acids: CSARCGGGADTQYF.

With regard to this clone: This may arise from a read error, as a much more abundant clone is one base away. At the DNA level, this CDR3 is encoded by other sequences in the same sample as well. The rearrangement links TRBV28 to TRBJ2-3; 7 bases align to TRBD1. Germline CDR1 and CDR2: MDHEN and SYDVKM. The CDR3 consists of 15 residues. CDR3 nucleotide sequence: TGTGCCAGCAGTTTTCCAGGGGGTGGCGCAGATACACAGTATTTT. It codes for CASSFPGGGADTQYF.

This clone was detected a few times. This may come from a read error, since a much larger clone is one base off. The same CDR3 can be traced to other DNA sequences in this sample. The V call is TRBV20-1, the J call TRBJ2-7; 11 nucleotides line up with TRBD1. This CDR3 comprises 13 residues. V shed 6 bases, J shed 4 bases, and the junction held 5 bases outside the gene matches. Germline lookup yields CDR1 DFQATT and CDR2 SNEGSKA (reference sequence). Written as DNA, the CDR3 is TGCAGTGCACGGGGACAGGGGGATTACGAGCAGTACTTC. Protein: CSARGQGDYEQYF.

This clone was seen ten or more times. CDR3 DNA sequence: TGTGCCTGGAGTTCGAACACCATATATTTT. This codes for CAWSSNTIYF. The chain joins TRBV30 to TRBJ1-3; no reliable D call. The V and J ends lost 2 bases and 7 bases respectively, with 3 bases between them. The CDR3 consists of 10 residues. Looked up from germline, CDR1 is GTSNPN and CDR2 is SVGIG (reference sequence).

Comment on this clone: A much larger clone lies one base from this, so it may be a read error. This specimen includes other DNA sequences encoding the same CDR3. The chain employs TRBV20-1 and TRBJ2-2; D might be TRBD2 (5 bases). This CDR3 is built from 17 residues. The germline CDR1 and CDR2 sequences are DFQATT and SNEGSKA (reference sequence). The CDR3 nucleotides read TGCAGTGCTAGAGATAGAATGGGAGACCCAACCTCCGGTGAGCTGTTTTTT. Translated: CSARDRMGDPTSGELFF.

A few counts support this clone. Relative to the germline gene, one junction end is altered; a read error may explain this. The CDR3 reads CASSPLAGQVAVDTQAFF. The DNA of the CDR3 is TGTGCCAGCAGCCCCCTCGCCGGACAGGTTGCGGTGGACACTCAAGCTTTCTTT. The chain links TRBV28 to TRBJ1-1; 7 bases align to TRBD1. Per germline, CDR1 MDHEN and CDR2 SYDVKM. This CDR3 has 18 residues. Full variable domain (missing parts from reference TRBV28 and TRBJ1-1): DVKVTQSSRYLVKRTGEKVFLECVQDMDHENMFWYRQDPGLGLRLIYFSYDVKMKEKGDIPEGYSVSREKKERFSLILESASTNQTSMYLCASSPLAGQVAVDTQAFFGQGTRLTVV.

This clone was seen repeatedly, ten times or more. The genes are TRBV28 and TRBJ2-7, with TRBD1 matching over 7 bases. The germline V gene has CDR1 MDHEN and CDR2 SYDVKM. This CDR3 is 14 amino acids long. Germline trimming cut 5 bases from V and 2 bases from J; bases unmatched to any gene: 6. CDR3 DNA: TGTGCCAGCAGTACACGGGACAGCCCCTACGAGCAGTACTTC. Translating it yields CASSTRDSPYEQYF.

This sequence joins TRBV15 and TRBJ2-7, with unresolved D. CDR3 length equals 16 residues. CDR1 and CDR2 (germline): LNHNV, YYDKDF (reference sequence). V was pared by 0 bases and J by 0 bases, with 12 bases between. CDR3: CATSRDRTVVSYEQYF. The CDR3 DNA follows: TGTGCCACCAGCAGAGATCGGACCGTAGTCTCCTACGAGCAGTACTTC.

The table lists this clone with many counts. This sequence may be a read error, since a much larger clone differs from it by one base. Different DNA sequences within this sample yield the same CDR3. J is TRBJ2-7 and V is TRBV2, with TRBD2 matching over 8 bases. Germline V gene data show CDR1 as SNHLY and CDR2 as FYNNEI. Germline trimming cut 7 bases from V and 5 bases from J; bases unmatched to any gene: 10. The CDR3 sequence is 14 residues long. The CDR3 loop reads CASNRQTAGDEQYF. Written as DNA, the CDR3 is TGTGCCAGCAACAGACAGACAGCGGGGGACGAGCAGTACTTC.

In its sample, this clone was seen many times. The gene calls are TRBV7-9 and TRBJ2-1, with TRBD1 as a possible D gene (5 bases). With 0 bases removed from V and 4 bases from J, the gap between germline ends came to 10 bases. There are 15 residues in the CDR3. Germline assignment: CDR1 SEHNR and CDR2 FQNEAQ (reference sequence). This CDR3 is CASSLAQGGYNEQFF. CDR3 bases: TGTGCCAGCAGCTTAGCGCAGGGTGGGTACAATGAGCAGTTCTTC. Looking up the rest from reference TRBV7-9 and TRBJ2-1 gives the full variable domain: DTGVSQNPRHKITKRGQNVTFRCDPISEHNRLYWYRQTLGQGPEFLTYFQNEAQLEKSRLLSDRFSAERPKGSFSTLEIQRTEQGDSAMYLCASSLAQGGYNEQFFGPGTRLTVL.

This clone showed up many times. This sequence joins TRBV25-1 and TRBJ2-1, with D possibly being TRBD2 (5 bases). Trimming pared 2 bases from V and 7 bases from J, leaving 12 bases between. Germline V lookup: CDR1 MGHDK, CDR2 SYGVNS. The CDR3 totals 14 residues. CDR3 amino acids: CASSEEGRLNEQFF. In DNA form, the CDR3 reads TGTGCCAGCAGTGAAGAGGGCAGGCTGAATGAGCAGTTCTTC.

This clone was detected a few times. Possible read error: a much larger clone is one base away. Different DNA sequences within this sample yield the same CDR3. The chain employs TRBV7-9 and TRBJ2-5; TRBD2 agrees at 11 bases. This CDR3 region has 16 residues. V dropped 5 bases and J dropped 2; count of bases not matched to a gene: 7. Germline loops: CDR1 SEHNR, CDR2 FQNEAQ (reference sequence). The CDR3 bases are TGTGCCAGCAGCCGGGGACTAGCGGACTTTCAAGAGACCCAGTACTTC. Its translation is CASSRGLADFQETQYF.

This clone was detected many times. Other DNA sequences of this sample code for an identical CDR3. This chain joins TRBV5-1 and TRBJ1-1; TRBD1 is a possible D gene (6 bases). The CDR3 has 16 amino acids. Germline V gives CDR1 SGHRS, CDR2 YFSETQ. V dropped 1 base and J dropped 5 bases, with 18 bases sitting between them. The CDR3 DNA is TGCGCCAGCAGCTTGTCCACCGAGGGGGGGGCAACTGAAGCTTTCTTT. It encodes CASSLSTEGGATEAFF.